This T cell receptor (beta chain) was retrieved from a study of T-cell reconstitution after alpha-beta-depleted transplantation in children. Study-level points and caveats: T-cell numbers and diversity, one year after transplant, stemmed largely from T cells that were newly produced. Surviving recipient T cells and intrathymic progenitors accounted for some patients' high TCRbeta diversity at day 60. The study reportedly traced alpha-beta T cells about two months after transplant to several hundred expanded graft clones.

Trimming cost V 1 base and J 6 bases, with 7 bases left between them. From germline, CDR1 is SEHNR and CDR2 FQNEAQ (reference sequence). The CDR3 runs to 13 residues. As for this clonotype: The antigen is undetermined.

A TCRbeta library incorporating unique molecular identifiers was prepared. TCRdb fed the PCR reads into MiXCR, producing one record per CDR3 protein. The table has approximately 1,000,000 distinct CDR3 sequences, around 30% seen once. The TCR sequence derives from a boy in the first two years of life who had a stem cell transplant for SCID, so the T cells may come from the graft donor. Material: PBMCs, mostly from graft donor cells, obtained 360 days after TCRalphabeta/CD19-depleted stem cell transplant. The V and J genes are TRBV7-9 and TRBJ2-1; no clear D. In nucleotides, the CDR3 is TGTGCCAGCAGCTTAGGCTACAGCAATGAGCAGTTCTTC. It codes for CASSLGYSNEQFF.